Listed here is a single T cell receptor (beta chain). Per germline, CDR1 SNHLY and CDR2 FYNNEI. The CDR3 runs to 18 residues. Between the trimmed V and J ends, which lost 4 bases and 4 bases, there was a span of 26 bases. The sample belongs to a study of cytomegalovirus exposure and HLA in healthy donors. Produced via immunoSEQ multiplex PCR; TCRdb's table is partial and in-frame only. The repertoire holds 140,000 or so clones, with around 90% as singletons. The sequence derives from a man aged 18 to 30 in good health and CMV-seropositive. V and J are TRBV2 and TRBJ2-7, with a tentative D call TRBD1 (7 bases). The sequencing sample was made of PBMCs. The DNA of the CDR3 is TGTGCCAGCAGTGTCCTATCTGGGGGGACAGCTAGGGGGTACGAGCAGTACTTC. The encoded protein is CASSVLSGGTARGYEQYF.